Shown below are 11 T cell receptor beta chains from a single sample sequenced in a study of beta chain features in type 1 diabetes. The authors reverse transcribed all of the isolated RNA, so sequencing captured expressed TCRB transcripts. The method was immunoSEQ multiplex PCR; TCRdb's version includes in-frame clones alone and lacks a portion of them. The repertoire holds just over 450,000 clones, with 30% as singletons. The sample taken for sequencing was naive CD4+ T cells from blood. The source of these receptors is a man between 18 and 35 years old in good health.

This clone occurred a few times. The V call is TRBV19, the J call TRBJ2-6; D unclear. V lost 0 bases and J 5 bases, leaving 8 bases between the germline ends. Germline V CDR1 and CDR2: LNHDA, SQIVND (reference sequence). This CDR3 is 15 amino acids long. CDR3: CASSIEQRRANVLTF. CDR3 bases: TGTGCCAGTAGTATAGAACAGAGAAGGGCCAACGTCCTGACTTTC.

The chain joins TRBV7-9 to TRBJ2-1; 8 nucleotides line up with TRBD2. V was clipped by 3 bases and J by 6 bases; unmatched bases: 7. The CDR3 runs to 15 residues. Germline V gene lookup returns CDR1 SEHNR and CDR2 FQNEAQ (reference sequence). CDR3 protein: CASSLSGSAGNEQFF. The CDR3 DNA reads as TGTGCCAGCAGCTTGAGCGGGAGTGCGGGCAATGAGCAGTTCTTC.

The rearrangement links TRBV10-3 to TRBJ2-7; TRBD2 matches at 8 bases. V was pared by 7 bases and J by 4 bases, with 9 bases of the junction left unmatched. Germline assignment: CDR1 ENHRY and CDR2 SYGVKD. The CDR3 sequence is 14 residues long. The CDR3 spells CAIISRAGAYEQYF. CDR3 coding DNA: TGTGCCATCATCAGCCGAGCGGGGGCTTACGAGCAGTACTTC.

This chain uses TRBV11-2 with TRBJ2-2; 8 nucleotides line up with TRBD2. Germline values: CDR1 SGHAT, CDR2 FQNNGV. CDR3 length equals 15 residues. Losses at the gene ends were 2 bases for V and 7 bases for J; bases not matched to a gene: 6. The CDR3 region has the DNA TGTGCCAGCAGCTTAACCGGGAGGGCCAGCGGGGAGCTGTTTTTT. Residues: CASSLTGRASGELFF.

This chain joins TRBV4-3 and TRBJ2-7; no clear D gene. Per germline, CDR1 LGHNA and CDR2 YSLEER. The CDR3 has 15 amino acids. V was clipped by 4 bases and J by 2 bases, with 15 bases between them. DNA of the CDR3: TGCGCCAGCAGCCTCGAGATCAGTCGGGCCTACGAGCAGTACTTC. Protein sequence: CASSLEISRAYEQYF.

The V and J genes are TRBV12-5 and TRBJ1-1; tentative D call: TRBD1 (5 bases). The CDR3 has 11 residues. CDR1 LGHNT and CDR2 FRNRAP come from the germline V gene. The CDR3 sequence is CLHRRGTEAFF. In nucleotides, the CDR3 is TGTCTACACCGGAGGGGCACTGAAGCTTTCTTT.

The V gene is TRBV29-1, the J gene TRBJ2-3; no reliable D call. CDR1 is SQVTM and CDR2 is ANQGSEA in the germline V gene. V was shortened by 2 bases and J by 0 bases, with 6 bases between the two germline ends. CDR3 length: 13 amino acids. CDR3 DNA sequence: TGCAGCGTTGAATCGGTCAGCACAGATACGCAGTATTTT. Residues: CSVESVSTDTQYF.

CDR3 sequence: CAISESLETQYF. Here the CDR3 DNA reads TGTGCCATCAGTGAGTCGCTGGAGACCCAGTACTTC. This sequence joins TRBV10-3 and TRBJ2-5; D gene unclear. Germline CDR1 reads ENHRY; CDR2 reads SYGVKD. The CDR3 covers 12 residues. Trimming took 0 bases from V and 5 from J, leaving 4 bases between them.

This clone turned up a few times. The chain recombines TRBV18 with TRBJ1-2; 9 nucleotides agree with TRBD1. V lost 2 bases and J lost 4; bases outside the gene matches: 8. CDR3 length equals 16 residues. CDR1 and CDR2 from the germline V gene are KGHSH and LQKENI. The CDR3 DNA reads TGTGCCAGCTCACCATTGCCTCAGGGACAGGGCTATGGCTACACCTTC. Translating gives CASSPLPQGQGYGYTF. Variable domain in full (rest from reference TRBV18 and TRBJ1-2): NAGVMQNPRHLVRRRGQEARLRCSPMKGHSHVYWYRQLPEEGLKFMVYLQKENIIDESGMPKERFSAEFPKEGPSILRIQQVVRGDSAAYFCASSPLPQGQGYGYTFGSGTRLTVV.

This chain uses TRBV29-1 with TRBJ2-6; D might be TRBD1 (6 bases). The germline V gene encodes CDR1 SQVTM and CDR2 ANQGSEA. Trimming removed 4 bases from V and 0 bases from J, with 10 bases in between. The CDR3 contains 15 residues. CDR3 bases: TGCAGCGTTGGACAGGAGAGCTCTGGGGCCAACGTCCTGACTTTC. Amino acids: CSVGQESSGANVLTF.

This clone was observed a handful of times. Distinct nucleotide sequences in the sample also encode this CDR3. The chain has TRBV7-2 and TRBJ2-7; D is undetermined. Trimming pared 1 base from V and 0 bases from J, leaving 7 bases between. CDR3 length: 14 amino acids. CDR1 and CDR2 from the germline V gene are SGHTA and FQGNSA. The CDR3 sequence: CASSLDRSSYEQYF. The CDR3 DNA reads TGTGCCAGCAGCTTAGATCGAAGCTCCTACGAGCAGTACTTC.